This TCR beta chain came from a study of vaccination effects on CD4 cells after COVID-19. The wider study: Vaccine administered to participants consisted of two doses of either BNT162b2 or mRNA-1273.

Culture proceeded for roughly ten days, and CD4+ T cells were then isolated. Clones were read by immunoSEQ multiplex PCR, and TCRdb kept only the in-frame ones, dropping some. The sample contains 45,000 or so clones, 76% of which appear only once. The V and J ends lost 4 bases and 6 bases, in that order; junction bases with no gene match: 3. CDR3 length: 13 amino acids. The V gene's germline CDR1 is SGHNT and CDR2 YYREEE (reference sequence). A note on this clone: The antigen remains undetermined.

The chain employs TRBV5-4 and TRBJ2-1, with 8 bases identical to TRBD1. The TCR comes from a human donor who had a prior SARS-CoV-2 infection. The sequences come from CD4+ T cells from PBMCs cultured without peptide, collected before COVID-19 vaccination. The CDR3 DNA sequence: TGTGCCAGCAGCCGGGGACAGGTCAATGAGCAGTTCTTC. Amino acids: CASSRGQVNEQFF. The full variable domain, in which reference TRBV5-4 and TRBJ2-1 provide the parts outside the CDR3, is ETGVTQSPTHLIKTRGQQVTLRCSSQSGHNTVSWYQQALGQGPQFIFQYYREEENGRGNFPPRFSGLQFPNYSSELNVNALELDDSALYLCASSRGQVNEQFFGPGTRLTVL.